This T cell receptor beta chain was profiled in a study of regulatory T cells in long-lasting Graves disease. Study in general: Antithyroid drugs had been given to newly diagnosed Graves' patients for under 3 months.

Through Arm-PCR of CDR3 regions and iRepertoire HTBI primers, TCR beta libraries were built. TCRdb re-called the multiplex PCR reads through MiXCR, storing one row per CDR3 protein. The table shows approximately 400,000 distinct CDR3 sequences, with about 12% occurring only once. Time point here: newly diagnosed GD, antithyroid drugs for less than 3 months. The authors made the TCR library using RNA they extracted from PBMCs. Germline CDR1 reads SEHNR; CDR2 reads FQNEAQ (reference sequence). This CDR3 is built from 15 residues. V was trimmed by 5 bases and J by 7 bases, leaving 21 bases between them. These same data were also listed under a study on T cells in Graves' hyperthyroidism and ophthalmopathy.

This sequence was found in a woman aged 18-29 years with Graves disease. V usage is TRBV7-9 and J usage is TRBJ2-7; D might be TRBD1 or TRBD2, each matching 5 bases. Sequencing was performed on peripheral blood mononuclear cells (PBMCs), taken at new diagnosis, from a patient treated with antithyroid drugs. The DNA of the CDR3 is TGTGCCAGCAGCCCCCGGGACGGCCCTCTTTGGGAGCAGTACTTC. This gives the protein CASSPRDGPLWEQYF.